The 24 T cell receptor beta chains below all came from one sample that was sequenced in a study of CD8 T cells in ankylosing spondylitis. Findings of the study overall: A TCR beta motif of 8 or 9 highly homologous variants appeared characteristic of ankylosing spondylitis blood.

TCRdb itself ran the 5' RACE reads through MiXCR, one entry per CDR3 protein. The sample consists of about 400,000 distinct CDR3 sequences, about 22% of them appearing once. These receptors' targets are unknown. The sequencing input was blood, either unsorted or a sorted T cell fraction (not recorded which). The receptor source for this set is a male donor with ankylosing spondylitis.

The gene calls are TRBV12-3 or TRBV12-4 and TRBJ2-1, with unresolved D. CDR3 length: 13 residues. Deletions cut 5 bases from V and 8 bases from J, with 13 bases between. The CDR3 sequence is CASSPRATYEQFF. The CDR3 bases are TGTGCCAGCAGTCCCCGCGCGACGTATGAGCAGTTCTTC.

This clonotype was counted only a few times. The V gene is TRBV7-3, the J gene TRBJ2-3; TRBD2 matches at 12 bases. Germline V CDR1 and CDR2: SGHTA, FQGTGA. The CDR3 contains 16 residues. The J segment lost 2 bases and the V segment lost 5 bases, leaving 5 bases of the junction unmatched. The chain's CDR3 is CASSDGLAGLTDTQYF. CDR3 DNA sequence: TGTGCCAGCAGCGACGGACTAGCGGGACTCACAGATACGCAGTATTTT. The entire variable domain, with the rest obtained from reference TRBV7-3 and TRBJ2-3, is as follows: GAGVSQTPSNKVTEKGKYVELRCDPISGHTALYWYRQSLGQGPEFLIYFQGTGAADDSGLPNDRFFAVRPEGSVSTLKIQRTERGDSAVYLCASSDGLAGLTDTQYFGPGTRLTVL.

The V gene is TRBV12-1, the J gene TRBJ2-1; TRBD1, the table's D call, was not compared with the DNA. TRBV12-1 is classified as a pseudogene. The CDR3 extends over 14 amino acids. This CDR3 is CASRFKDGGGEQFF. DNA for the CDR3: TGTGCCAGCAGGTTTAAGGATGGGGGCGGTGAGCAGTTCTTC.

CDR3 amino acids: CSANSGGYYEQYF. The CDR3 bases are TGCAGTGCGAATTCCGGGGGTTACTACGAGCAGTACTTC. The chain links TRBV20-1 to TRBJ2-7; D is perhaps TRBD2 (6 bases). V was cut by 6 bases and J by 3 bases, with 15 bases left in between. Germline V gives CDR1 DFQATT, CDR2 SNEGSKA (reference sequence). CDR3 length equals 13 residues.

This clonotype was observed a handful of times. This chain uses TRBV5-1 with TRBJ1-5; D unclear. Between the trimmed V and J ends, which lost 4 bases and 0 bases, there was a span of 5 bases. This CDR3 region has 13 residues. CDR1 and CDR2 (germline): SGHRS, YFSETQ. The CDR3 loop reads CASSTASNQPQHF. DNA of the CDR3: TGCGCCAGCAGCACAGCTAGCAATCAGCCCCAGCATTTT. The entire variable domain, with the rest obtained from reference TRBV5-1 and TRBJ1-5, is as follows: KAGVTQTPRYLIKTRGQQVTLSCSPISGHRSVSWYQQTPGQGLQFLFEYFSETQRNKGNFPGRFSGRQFSNSRSEMNVSTLELGDSALYLCASSTASNQPQHFGDGTRLSIL.

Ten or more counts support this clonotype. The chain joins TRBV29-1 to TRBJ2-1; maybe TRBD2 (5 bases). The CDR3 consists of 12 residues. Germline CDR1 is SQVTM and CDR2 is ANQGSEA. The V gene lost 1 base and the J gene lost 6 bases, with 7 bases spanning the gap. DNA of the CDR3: TGCAGCGTTGAAGCTAGCAGCAATGAGCAGTTCTTC. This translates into CSVEASSNEQFF.

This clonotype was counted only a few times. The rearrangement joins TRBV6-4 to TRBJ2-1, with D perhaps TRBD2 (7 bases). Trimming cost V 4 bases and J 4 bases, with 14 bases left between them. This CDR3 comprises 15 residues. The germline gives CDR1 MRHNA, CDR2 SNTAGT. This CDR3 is CASSVERGGYNEQFF. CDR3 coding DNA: TGTGCCAGCAGTGTCGAAAGGGGGGGGTACAATGAGCAGTTCTTC.

The CDR3: CASNYQGTSGRGPITPEQFF. CDR3 in DNA: TGTGCCAGCAACTACCAAGGGACTAGCGGGAGGGGCCCCATTACACCTGAGCAGTTCTTC. V and J are TRBV6-2 or TRBV6-3 and TRBJ2-1, with 16 bases that match TRBD2. This CDR3 is built from 20 residues. Trimming cost V 7 bases and J 9 bases; bases outside gene matches: 21. Germline CDR1 reads MNHEY; CDR2 reads SVGEGT.

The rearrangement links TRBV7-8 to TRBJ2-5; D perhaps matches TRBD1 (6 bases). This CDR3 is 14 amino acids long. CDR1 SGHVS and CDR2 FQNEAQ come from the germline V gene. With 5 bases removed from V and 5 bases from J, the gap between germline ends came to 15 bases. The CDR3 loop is CASSPDWGRETQYF. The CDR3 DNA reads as TGTGCCAGCAGCCCGGACTGGGGGCGGGAGACCCAGTACTTC.

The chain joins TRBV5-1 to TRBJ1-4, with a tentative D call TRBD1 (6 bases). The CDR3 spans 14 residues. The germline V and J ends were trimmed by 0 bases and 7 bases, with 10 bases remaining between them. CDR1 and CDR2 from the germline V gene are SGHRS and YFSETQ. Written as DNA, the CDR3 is TGCGCCAGCAGCTTGGGGGACATGGGTGAAAAACTGTTTTTT. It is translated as CASSLGDMGEKLFF.

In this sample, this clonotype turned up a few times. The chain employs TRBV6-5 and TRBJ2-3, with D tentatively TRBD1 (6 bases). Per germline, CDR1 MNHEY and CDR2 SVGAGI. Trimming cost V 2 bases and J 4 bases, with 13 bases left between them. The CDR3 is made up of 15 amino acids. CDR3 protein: CASSYGQGQADTQYF. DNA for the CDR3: TGTGCCAGCAGTTACGGGCAGGGGCAGGCAGATACGCAGTATTTT.

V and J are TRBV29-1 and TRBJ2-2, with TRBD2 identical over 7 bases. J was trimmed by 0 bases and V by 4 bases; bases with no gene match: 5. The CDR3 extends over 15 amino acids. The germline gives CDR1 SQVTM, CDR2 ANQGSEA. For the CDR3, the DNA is TGCAGCGTTGCTAGGGCGGGGGCGAACACCGGGGAGCTGTTTTTT. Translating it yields CSVARAGANTGELFF.

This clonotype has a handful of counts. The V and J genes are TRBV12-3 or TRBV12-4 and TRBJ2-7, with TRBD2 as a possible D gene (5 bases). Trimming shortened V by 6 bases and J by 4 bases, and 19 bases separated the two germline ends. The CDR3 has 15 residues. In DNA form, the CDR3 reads TGTGCCAGCAGCCCGTACGTTGGAGGAGGTTACGAGCAGTACTTC. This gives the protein CASSPYVGGGYEQYF.

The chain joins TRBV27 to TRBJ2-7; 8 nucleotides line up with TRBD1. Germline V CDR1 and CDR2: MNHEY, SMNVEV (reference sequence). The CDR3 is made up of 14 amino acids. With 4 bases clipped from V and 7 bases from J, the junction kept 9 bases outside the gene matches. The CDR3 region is CASSSWTGLNEQYF. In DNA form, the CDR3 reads TGTGCCAGCAGTTCTTGGACAGGGCTGAATGAGCAGTACTTC.

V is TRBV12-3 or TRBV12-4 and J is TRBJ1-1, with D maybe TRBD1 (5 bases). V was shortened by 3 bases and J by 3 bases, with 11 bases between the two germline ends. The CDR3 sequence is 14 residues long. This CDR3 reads CASSFRGSDTEAFF. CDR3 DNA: TGTGCCAGCAGTTTCCGGGGGAGCGACACTGAAGCTTTCTTT.

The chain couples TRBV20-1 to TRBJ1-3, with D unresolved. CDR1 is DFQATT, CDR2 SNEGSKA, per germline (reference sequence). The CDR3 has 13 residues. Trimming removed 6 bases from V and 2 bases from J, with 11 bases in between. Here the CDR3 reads CSATGETGNTIYF. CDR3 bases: TGCAGTGCCACCGGGGAGACTGGAAACACCATATATTTT.

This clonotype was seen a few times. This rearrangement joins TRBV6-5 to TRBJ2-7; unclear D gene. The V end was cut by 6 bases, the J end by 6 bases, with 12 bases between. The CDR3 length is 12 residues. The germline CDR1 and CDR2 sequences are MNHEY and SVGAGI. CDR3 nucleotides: TGTGCCAGCAGACGCCAAGGTGGCGAGCAGTACTTC. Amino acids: CASRRQGGEQYF.

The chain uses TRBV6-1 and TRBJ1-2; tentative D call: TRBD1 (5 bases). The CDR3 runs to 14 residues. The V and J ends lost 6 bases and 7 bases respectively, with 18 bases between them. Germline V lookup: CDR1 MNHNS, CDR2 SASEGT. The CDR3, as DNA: TGTGCCAGCAGACGCCAGGGACCCCAGGGTGGCTACACCTTC. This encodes CASRRQGPQGGYTF.

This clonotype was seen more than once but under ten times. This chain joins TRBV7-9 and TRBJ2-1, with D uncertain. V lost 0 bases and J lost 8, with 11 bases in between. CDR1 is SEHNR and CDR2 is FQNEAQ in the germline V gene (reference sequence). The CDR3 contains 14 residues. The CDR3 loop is CASSLAFGSYEQFF. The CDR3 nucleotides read TGTGCCAGCAGCTTAGCGTTTGGTTCCTATGAGCAGTTCTTC.

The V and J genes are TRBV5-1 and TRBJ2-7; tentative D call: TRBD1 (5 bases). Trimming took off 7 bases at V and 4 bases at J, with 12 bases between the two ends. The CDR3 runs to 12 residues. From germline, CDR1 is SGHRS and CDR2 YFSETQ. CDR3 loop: CASALQGYEQYF. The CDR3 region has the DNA TGCGCCAGCGCACTCCAGGGATACGAGCAGTACTTC.

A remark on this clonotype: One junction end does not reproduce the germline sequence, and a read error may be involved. This CDR3 reads CSSSPAYFEGEQFF. The DNA for the CDR3 is TGTTCCAGCAGCCCTGCTTACTTCGAAGGTGAGCAGTTCTTC. The gene calls are TRBV12-3 or TRBV12-4 and TRBJ2-1; no clear D. The CDR3 totals 14 residues.

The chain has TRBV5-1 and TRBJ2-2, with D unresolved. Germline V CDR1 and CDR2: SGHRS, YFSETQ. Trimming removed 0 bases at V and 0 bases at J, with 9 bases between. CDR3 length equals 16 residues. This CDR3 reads CASSLAVYTNTGELFF. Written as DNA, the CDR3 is TGCGCCAGCAGCTTGGCCGTATATACGAACACCGGGGAGCTGTTTTTT.

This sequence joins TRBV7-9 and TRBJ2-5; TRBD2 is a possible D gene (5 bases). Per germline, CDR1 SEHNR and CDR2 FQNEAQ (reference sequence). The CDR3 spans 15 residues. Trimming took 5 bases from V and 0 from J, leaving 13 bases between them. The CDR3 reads CASSPRGMDQETQYF. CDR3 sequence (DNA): TGTGCCAGCAGCCCCCGAGGGATGGACCAAGAGACCCAGTACTTC.

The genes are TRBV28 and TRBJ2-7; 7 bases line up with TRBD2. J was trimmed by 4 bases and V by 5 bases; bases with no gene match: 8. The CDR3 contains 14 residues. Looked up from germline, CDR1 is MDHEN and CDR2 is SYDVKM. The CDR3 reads CASSPPGGWYEQYF. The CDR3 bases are TGTGCCAGCAGTCCCCCGGGGGGATGGTACGAGCAGTACTTC.